The T cell receptor (beta chain) described here comes from a study of cytomegalovirus exposure and HLA in healthy donors. The study ran its PCR with 60 Vbeta and 13 Jbeta primers. Produced via immunoSEQ multiplex PCR; TCRdb's table is partial and in-frame only. The data contain more than 80,000 clones, 86% of them seen just once; the ten biggest clones take up around a tenth. The source of this sequence is a young man in good health and CMV-seropositive. Input material: PBMCs.

The CDR3 loop reads CASSGSAGTQYF. The CDR3 coding sequence is TGTGCCAGCAGTGGGAGTGCAGGTACGCAGTATTTT. This rearrangement joins TRBV28 to TRBJ2-3; D might be TRBD2 (5 bases). The CDR3 runs to 12 residues. Germline loops: CDR1 MDHEN, CDR2 SYDVKM. V was trimmed by 5 bases and J by 8 bases, leaving 11 bases between them.